This TCR beta chain was sequenced during a study of blood T cell repertoires in COVID-19. About the research overall: PBMCs, B-cell-depleted T cells, or T cells provided the cDNA or gDNA that made up the material.

The CDR3 length is 15 residues. V lost 4 bases, J lost 0 bases, and 10 bases lay in between. Germline V CDR1 and CDR2: SGHTA, FQGTGA. Here immunoSEQ multiplex PCR was the method, and the copy in TCRdb shows in-frame clones only, minus some. The top ten hold 1.5% to 2% of the sample, which has some 200,000 clones, 88% seen once. The sequence was collected from a man between 65 and 85 years old with acute or convalescent COVID-19. The chain uses TRBV7-3 and TRBJ2-1; D gene uncertain. The sequenced sample consisted of peripheral blood. The chain's CDR3 is CASSSSASSYNEQFF. CDR3 coding DNA: TGTGCCAGCAGCTCAAGCGCCAGCTCCTACAATGAGCAGTTCTTC. Filled out from reference TRBV7-3 and TRBJ2-1, the complete variable domain reads GAGVSQTPSNKVTEKGKYVELRCDPISGHTALYWYRQSLGQGPEFLIYFQGTGAADDSGLPNDRFFAVRPEGSVSTLKIQRTERGDSAVYLCASSSSASSYNEQFFGPGTRLTVL.